A single sample gave rise to the 30 T cell receptor beta chains below, sequenced in a study of blood T cell repertoires in COVID-19. Assay: immunoSEQ multiplex PCR; the TCRdb copy retains only in-frame clones and omits some. The sample yields about 240,000 clones, just under 85% seen once. The sample consisted of peripheral blood. The receptor set was obtained from an elderly woman with acute or convalescent COVID-19.

As for this clone: The sample holds other DNA sequences that translate to the same CDR3. The chain recombines TRBV7-6 with TRBJ2-5; D remains ambiguous. The ends were cut back, 0 bases at V and 3 bases at J, with 8 bases in the middle. The CDR3 length is 14 residues. The germline CDR1 and CDR2 sequences are SGHVS and FNYEAQ. The CDR3: CASSLALTEETQYF. The CDR3 DNA sequence: TGTGCCAGCAGCTTAGCGCTGACTGAAGAGACCCAGTACTTC.

The chain recombines TRBV19 with TRBJ2-1, with D unresolved. The CDR3 totals 16 residues. Germline V CDR1 and CDR2: LNHDA, SQIVND (reference sequence). Trimming took 3 bases from V and 0 from J, leaving 12 bases between them. CDR3: CASSIRERSSYNEQFF. As DNA, the CDR3 is TGTGCCAGTAGTATCAGAGAGAGGAGCTCCTACAATGAGCAGTTCTTC.

This clone appeared a few times. CDR3 residues: CASPAGQGTRGYTF. CDR3 DNA sequence: TGCGCCAGCCCTGCGGGACAGGGGACGCGTGGCTACACCTTC. J is TRBJ1-2 and V is TRBV23-1, with 10 nucleotides matching TRBD1. TRBV23-1 is marked as an open reading frame, function uncertain. The V and J ends lost 8 bases and 7 bases, in that order; junction bases with no gene match: 10. This CDR3 is built from 14 residues.

The V gene is TRBV7-2, the J gene TRBJ1-6; 7 positions agree with TRBD1. Unmatched junction bases numbered 6, after V lost 3 bases and J lost 7 bases. There are 15 residues in the CDR3. The V gene's germline CDR1 is SGHTA and CDR2 FQGNSA. The CDR3, as DNA: TGTGCCAGCAGCTTGAACAGGGGACCCAATTCACCCCTCCACTTT. It is translated as CASSLNRGPNSPLHF.

This clone occurred a few times. V is TRBV3-1 (or the pseudogene TRBV3-2) and J is TRBJ2-5; 16 positions agree with TRBD2. Germline CDR1 reads LGHDT; CDR2 reads YNNKEL (reference sequence). This CDR3 comprises 16 residues. Trimming removed 4 bases from V and 2 bases from J; junction bases left unmatched: 1. CDR3 DNA sequence: TGTGCCAGCAGCCTGGGACTAGCGGGGGGGCAAGAGACCCAGTACTTC. It specifies CASSLGLAGGQETQYF.

This chain uses TRBV5-1 with TRBJ2-1; no definite D call. V lost 1 base, J lost 3 bases, and 8 bases lay in between. This CDR3 is 14 amino acids long. Germline values: CDR1 SGHRS, CDR2 YFSETQ. The CDR3 is CASSLLGSYNEQFF. As DNA, the CDR3 is TGCGCCAGCAGCTTGTTGGGCAGCTACAATGAGCAGTTCTTC.

This chain joins TRBV2 and TRBJ2-7, with D maybe TRBD1 (5 bases). The CDR3 consists of 14 residues. The V end lost 8 bases, the J end lost 3 bases, and 17 bases lay between the germline ends. Germline values: CDR1 SNHLY, CDR2 FYNNEI. The DNA of the CDR3 is TGTGCCAGCCGTGTTAGCTGGCAGGGCTACGAGCAGTACTTC. Encoded protein: CASRVSWQGYEQYF.

CDR3 in amino acids: CASSSAGGTDTQYF. CDR3 DNA sequence: TGCGCCAGCAGTTCGGCAGGGGGAACAGATACGCAGTATTTT. V and J are TRBV5-1 and TRBJ2-3; 7 bases match TRBD1. The V segment lost 5 bases and the J segment 3 bases; nucleotides outside the gene matches: 6. CDR3 length: 14 amino acids. CDR1 is SGHRS and CDR2 is YFSETQ in the germline V gene.

CDR3 bases: TGTGCCAGCAGCCCGGGCGGGGGCCGTGGAAACACCATATATTTT. The encoded protein is CASSPGGGRGNTIYF. The chain carries TRBV28 and TRBJ1-3; possibly TRBD1 for D (6 bases). Germline V gene lookup returns CDR1 MDHEN and CDR2 SYDVKM. This CDR3 is 15 amino acids long. The V end lost 6 bases, the J end lost 3 bases, and 15 bases lay between the germline ends.

The genes are TRBV30 and TRBJ2-4; 7 nucleotides agree with TRBD1. This CDR3 is built from 15 residues. Germline CDR1 and CDR2: GTSNPN and SVGIG (reference sequence). V was pared by 3 bases and J by 6 bases, with 11 bases of the junction left unmatched. CDR3 region: CAWRPRQGIANIQYF. Here the CDR3 DNA reads TGTGCCTGGAGACCCCGACAGGGTATCGCAAACATTCAGTACTTC.

Only one count was recorded for this clone. The chain carries TRBV7-9 and TRBJ2-2; 7 nucleotides align to TRBD1. The trim removed 4 bases at V and 6 bases at J, leaving 5 bases unmatched. Germline CDR1 reads SEHNR; CDR2 reads FQNEAQ (reference sequence). CDR3 length: 14 amino acids. The CDR3 loop reads CASSSQGVAGELFF. The CDR3 region has the DNA TGTGCCAGCAGCTCGCAGGGGGTCGCCGGGGAGCTGTTTTTT.

This clone was found a few times. CDR3 residues: CASARLSGNTGELFF. DNA of the CDR3: TGTGCCAGCGCTCGACTCTCCGGGAACACCGGGGAGCTGTTTTTT. V and J are TRBV28 and TRBJ2-2; D ambiguous. Germline lookup yields CDR1 MDHEN and CDR2 SYDVKM. Deletions cut 8 bases from V and 1 base from J, with 14 bases between. This CDR3 contains 15 residues.

The J gene is TRBJ1-5, the V gene TRBV5-1; D is ambiguous. Trimming pared 9 bases from V and 4 bases from J, leaving 8 bases between. CDR1 SGHRS and CDR2 YFSETQ come from the germline V gene. This CDR3 comprises 11 residues. The CDR3 bases are TGCGCCATCCCCCCAAATCAGCCCCAGCATTTT. This sequence encodes CAIPPNQPQHF.

This chain uses TRBV10-1 with TRBJ1-5; 8 bases agree with TRBD1. The CDR3 loop spans 16 amino acids. In germline, CDR1 is WNHNN, CDR2 SYGVQD (reference sequence). Unmatched junction bases numbered 7, after V lost 6 bases and J lost 0 bases. The CDR3 DNA follows: TGCGCCAGCAGACCTGGACAGGGATGTAGCAATCAGCCCCAGCATTTT. Amino acid sequence: CASRPGQGCSNQPQHF.

This clone appeared once. J is TRBJ1-5 and V is TRBV30; tentatively, D is TRBD1 (6 bases). The CDR3 consists of 15 residues. Germline assignment: CDR1 GTSNPN and CDR2 SVGIG (reference sequence). V was cut by 4 bases and J by 7 bases, with 20 bases left in between. Here the CDR3 DNA reads TGTGCCTGGACCTTTTTCAGGGGACGAGGACAGCCCCAGCATTTT. It translates to CAWTFFRGRGQPQHF. Full variable domain (outside the CDR3, taken from reference TRBV30 and TRBJ1-5): SQTIHQWPATLVQPVGSPLSLECTVEGTSNPNLYWYRQAAGRGLQLLFYSVGIGQISSEVPQNLSASRPQDRQFILSSKKLLLSDSGFYLCAWTFFRGRGQPQHFGDGTRLSIL.

The rearrangement joins TRBV19 to TRBJ1-5; 12 bases match TRBD1. After removal of 7 bases from V and 6 bases from J, the junction contained 7 bases not matched to a gene. Germline values: CDR1 LNHDA, CDR2 SQIVND (reference sequence). The CDR3 covers 15 residues. The CDR3 nucleotides are TGTGCCAGTAATCCCGGGACAGGGGGCAGTCAGCCCCAGCATTTT. Translating it yields CASNPGTGGSQPQHF.

This rearrangement joins TRBV4-2 to TRBJ1-4, with D hard to call. The germline V gene has CDR1 LGHNA and CDR2 YNFKEQ. This CDR3 contains 17 residues. The V gene lost 0 bases and the J gene lost 8 bases, with 19 bases spanning the gap. CDR3 DNA: TGTGCCAGCAGCCAAGATCTTATGCGGGGATTTGGGGAAAAACTGTTTTTT. It codes for CASSQDLMRGFGEKLFF.

This clone appeared once. The V call is TRBV28, the J call TRBJ1-4; the match to TRBD1 covers 9 bases. The CDR3 sequence is 15 residues long. The V gene's germline CDR1 is MDHEN and CDR2 SYDVKM. J lost 6 bases, V lost 2 bases, and 4 bases had no gene match. Here the CDR3 DNA reads TGTGCCAGCAGTTTACCAGGGGACAGGGATGAAAAACTGTTTTTT. As protein: CASSLPGDRDEKLFF.

A few counts support this clone. The rearrangement joins TRBV6-5 to TRBJ2-1; no reliable D call. Germline-derived CDR1 and CDR2 are MNHEY and SVGAGI. With 3 bases removed from V and 7 bases from J, the gap between germline ends came to 4 bases. The CDR3 has 11 residues. The CDR3 spells CASSYMNEQFF. CDR3 coding DNA: TGTGCCAGCAGTTATATGAATGAGCAGTTCTTC.

The V call is TRBV5-1, the J call TRBJ1-2, with D possibly matching TRBD1 (5 bases). This CDR3 has 15 amino acids. CDR1 is SGHRS, CDR2 YFSETQ, per germline. V was clipped by 5 bases and J by 6 bases, with 20 bases between them. This CDR3 is CASSSPGGTVDGYTF. The CDR3 coding sequence is TGCGCCAGCAGTTCCCCGGGCGGGACGGTGGATGGCTACACCTTC.

This clone was observed a handful of times. This chain links TRBV2 with TRBJ1-3; D remains ambiguous. Looked up from germline, CDR1 is SNHLY and CDR2 is FYNNEI. V dropped 5 bases and J dropped 0 bases, with 8 bases sitting between them. The CDR3 runs 14 residues. CDR3 sequence: CASSQDTSGNTIYF. In DNA form, the CDR3 reads TGTGCCAGCAGTCAAGACACCTCTGGAAACACCATATATTTT.

This clone has more than one count but fewer than ten. The chain has TRBV11-2 and TRBJ2-7; 10 positions match TRBD2. J gave up 4 bases and V 5 bases, and 11 bases lay outside the gene matches. Per the germline V gene, CDR1 is SGHAT and CDR2 is FQNNGV. The CDR3 has 16 residues. As DNA, the CDR3 is TGTGCCAGCAGCGGTATTCTTAGCGGGGGGTCTTACGAGCAGTACTTC. Encoded protein: CASSGILSGGSYEQYF.

The V call is TRBV19, the J call TRBJ1-6, with TRBD1 matching over 7 bases. The CDR3 sequence is 15 residues long. Germline CDR1 and CDR2: LNHDA and SQIVND (reference sequence). J lost 7 bases, V lost 7 bases, and 10 bases had no gene match. CDR3 protein: CASTMRGTENSPLHF. The CDR3 nucleotides are TGTGCCAGTACCATGCGTGGGACAGAGAATTCACCCCTCCACTTT. The full variable domain, rest sourced from reference TRBV19 and TRBJ1-6, is DGGITQSPKYLFRKEGQNVTLSCEQNLNHDAMYWYRQDPGQGLRLIYYSQIVNDFQKGDIAEGYSVSREKKESFPLTVTSAQKNPTAFYLCASTMRGTENSPLHFGNGTRLTVT.

V and J are TRBV9 and TRBJ2-7; D is unclear. The V end lost 0 bases, the J end lost 5 bases, and 18 bases lay between the germline ends. The germline V gene has CDR1 SGDLS and CDR2 YYNGEE. The CDR3 runs to 16 residues. The CDR3 coding sequence is TGTGCCAGCAGCGTAGTAGTATCCCCGACTCCTGACGAGCAGTACTTC. Its translation is CASSVVVSPTPDEQYF.

This clone has ten or more counts. The genes are TRBV15 and TRBJ2-5, with D perhaps matching TRBD1 (6 bases). CDR3 length equals 17 residues. Germline-derived CDR1 and CDR2 are LNHNV and YYDKDF (reference sequence). Trimming shortened V by 4 bases and J by 1 base, and 19 bases separated the two germline ends. The CDR3 DNA follows: TGTGCCACCAGCACCACCCGCGGACAGATATCCCAAGAGACCCAGTACTTC. Its protein product is CATSTTRGQISQETQYF.

This clone was observed a few times. The chain couples TRBV19 to TRBJ1-4, with D unresolved. Trimming removed 3 bases from V and 4 bases from J, with 15 bases in between. This CDR3 contains 16 residues. In germline, CDR1 is LNHDA, CDR2 SQIVND (reference sequence). CDR3 coding DNA: TGTGCCAGTAGTATCTGGCAACCCAAAAATAATGAAAAACTGTTTTTT. Protein product: CASSIWQPKNNEKLFF.

V and J are TRBV15 and TRBJ1-4; weak D call: TRBD1 (6 bases). The CDR3 loop spans 15 amino acids. Looked up from germline, CDR1 is LNHNV and CDR2 is YYDKDF (reference sequence). V was cut by 5 bases and J by 0 bases, with 10 bases left in between. The CDR3 DNA is TGTGCCACCAGCGGAGGGGGAGCAACTAATGAAAAACTGTTTTTT. Translated: CATSGGGATNEKLFF.

This clone was detected once. The chain carries TRBV2 and TRBJ1-1; maybe TRBD1 (5 bases). This CDR3 spans 16 amino acids. V dropped 2 bases and J dropped 1 base, with 14 bases sitting between them. Germline-derived CDR1 and CDR2 are SNHLY and FYNNEI. The CDR3 reads CASSESGLFPNTEAFF. In nucleotides, the CDR3 is TGTGCCAGCAGTGAATCGGGACTCTTCCCGAACACTGAAGCTTTCTTT.

The chain joins TRBV28 to TRBJ2-5; TRBD2 matches at 7 bases. The length of the CDR3 is 13 residues. Looked up from germline, CDR1 is MDHEN and CDR2 is SYDVKM. The ends lost 2 bases at V and 5 bases at J; junction bases unmatched: 2. CDR3 DNA: TGTGCCAGCAGTTTAAGCGGGGCGGAGACCCAGTACTTC. It codes for CASSLSGAETQYF.

In this sample, this clone turned up once. The rearrangement links TRBV28 to TRBJ1-1; a weak D match, TRBD1 (5 bases). The CDR3 has 15 residues. Germline CDR1 MDHEN, CDR2 SYDVKM. Trimming took off 5 bases at V and 1 base at J, with 14 bases between the two ends. Here the CDR3 reads CASSRIRGRNTEAFF. CDR3 in DNA: TGTGCCAGCAGTAGGATAAGGGGCAGGAACACTGAAGCTTTCTTT.